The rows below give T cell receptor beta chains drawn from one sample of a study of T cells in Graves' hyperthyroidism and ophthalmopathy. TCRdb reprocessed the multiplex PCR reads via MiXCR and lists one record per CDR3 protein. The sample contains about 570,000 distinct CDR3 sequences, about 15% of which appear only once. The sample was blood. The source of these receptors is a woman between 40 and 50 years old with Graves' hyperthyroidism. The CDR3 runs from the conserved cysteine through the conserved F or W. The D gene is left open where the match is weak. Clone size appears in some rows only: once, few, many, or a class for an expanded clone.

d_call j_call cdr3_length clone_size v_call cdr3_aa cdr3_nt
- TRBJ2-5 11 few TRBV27 CASGQRETQYF TGTGCCAGTGGACAGAGAGAGACCCAGTACTTC
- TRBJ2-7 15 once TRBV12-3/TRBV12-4 CASSRERVGLYEQYF TGTGCCAGCAGCCGGGAGCGGGTAGGACTCTACGAGCAGTACTTC
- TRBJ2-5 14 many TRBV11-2 CASSRAGPGETQYF TGTGCCAGCAGCCGTGCGGGTCCGGGGGAGACCCAGTACTTC
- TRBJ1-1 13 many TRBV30 CAWSVAGITEAFF TGTGCCTGGAGTGTGGCAGGAATCACTGAAGCTTTCTTT
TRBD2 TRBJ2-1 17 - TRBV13 CASSLPRGLAGVTEQFF TGTGCCAGCAGCTTACCCCGCGGGCTAGCGGGAGTAACTGAGCAGTTCTTC
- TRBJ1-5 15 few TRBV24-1 CATSDRTSDHQPQHF TGTGCCACCAGTGACCGGACCTCTGACCATCAGCCCCAGCATTTT
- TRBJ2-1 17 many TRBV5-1 CASSLVQVPGSYNEQFF TGCGCCAGCAGCTTGGTGCAGGTTCCAGGCTCCTACAATGAGCAGTTCTTC
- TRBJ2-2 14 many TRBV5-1 CASSFDTNTGELFF TGCGCCAGCAGCTTTGACACTAACACCGGGGAGCTGTTTTTT
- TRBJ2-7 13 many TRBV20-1 CSAWAGGDYEQYF TGCAGTGCGTGGGCCGGCGGGGACTACGAGCAGTACTTC
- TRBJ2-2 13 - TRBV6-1 CASREGLTGELFF TGTGCCAGCAGGGAAGGGTTAACCGGGGAGCTGTTTTTT
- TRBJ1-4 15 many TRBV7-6 CASSLDVQANEKLFF TGTGCCAGCAGCTTAGATGTCCAGGCTAATGAAAAACTGTTTTTT
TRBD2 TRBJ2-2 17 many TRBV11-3 CASSPGLYRTNTGELFF TGTGCCAGCAGCCCGGGACTATACCGAACTAACACCGGGGAGCTGTTTTTT
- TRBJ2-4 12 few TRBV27 CASSMKKNIQYF TGTGCCAGCAGTATGAAGAAGAACATTCAGTACTTC
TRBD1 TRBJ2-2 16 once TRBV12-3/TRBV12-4 CASSSTDRGNTGELFF TGTGCCAGCAGTTCCACTGACAGGGGGAACACCGGGGAGCTGTTTTTT
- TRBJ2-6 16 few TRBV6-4 CASSDGHHSGANVLTF TGTGCCAGCAGTGACGGACACCACTCTGGGGCCAACGTCCTGACTTTC
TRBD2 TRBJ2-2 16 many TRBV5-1 CASSQKTSGYTGELFF TGCGCCAGCAGCCAAAAGACTAGCGGCTACACCGGGGAGCTGTTTTTT
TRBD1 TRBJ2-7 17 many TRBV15 CATKNRTGTKSSYEQYF TGTGCCACGAAGAACCGGACAGGGACAAAGAGCTCCTACGAGCAGTACTTC
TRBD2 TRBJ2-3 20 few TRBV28 CASSFTGLAGASVGTDTQYF TGTGCCAGCAGTTTTACGGGACTAGCGGGAGCCTCGGTGGGCACAGATACGCAGTATTTT
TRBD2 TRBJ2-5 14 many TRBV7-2 CASRLSGGQETQYF TGTGCCAGCAGACTCTCGGGAGGGCAAGAGACCCAGTACTTC
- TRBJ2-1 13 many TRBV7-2 CASSLTWGNEQFF TGTGCCAGCAGCTTGACATGGGGCAATGAGCAGTTCTTC
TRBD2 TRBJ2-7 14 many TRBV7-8 CASSFSGRVYEQYF TGTGCCAGCAGCTTTAGCGGGAGGGTTTACGAGCAGTACTTC
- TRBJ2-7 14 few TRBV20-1 CSARDLGGLGEQYF TGCAGTGCTAGAGATCTCGGTGGACTTGGGGAGCAGTACTTC
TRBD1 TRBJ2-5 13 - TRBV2 CASRQGGGETQYF TGTGCCAGCAGGCAAGGGGGCGGGGAGACCCAGTACTTC
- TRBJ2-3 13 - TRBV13 CASTPTTTDTQYF TGTGCCAGCACCCCGACTACTACAGATACGCAGTATTTT
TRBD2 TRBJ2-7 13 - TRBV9 CASNPSGSNEQYF TGTGCCAGCAACCCTAGCGGGAGTAACGAGCAGTACTTC
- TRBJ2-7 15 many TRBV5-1 CASSFDQGVLYEQYF TGCGCCAGCAGCTTTGATCAGGGTGTCCTTTACGAGCAGTACTTC
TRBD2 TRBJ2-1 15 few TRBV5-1 CASTRSSGSFSEQFF TGCGCCAGCACGCGGTCTAGCGGGAGTTTCAGTGAGCAGTTCTTC
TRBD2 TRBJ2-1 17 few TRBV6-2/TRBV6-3 CASNRLAGGSSYNEQFF TGTGCCAGCAATCGGCTAGCGGGAGGGAGCTCCTACAATGAGCAGTTCTTC
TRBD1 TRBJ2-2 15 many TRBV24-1 CATGTGALPDGELFF TGTGCCACCGGGACAGGGGCCCTCCCGGACGGGGAGCTGTTTTTT
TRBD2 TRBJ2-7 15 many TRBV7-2 CASSLGGLLGYEQYF TGTGCCAGCAGCTTGGGAGGGCTCTTGGGGTACGAGCAGTACTTC
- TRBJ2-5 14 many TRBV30 CAWSVRGFQETQYF TGTGCCTGGAGTGTTCGGGGATTCCAAGAGACCCAGTACTTC
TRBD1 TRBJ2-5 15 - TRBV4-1 CASSQEEGAWETQYF TGCGCCAGCAGCCAAGAAGAGGGGGCTTGGGAGACCCAGTACTTC
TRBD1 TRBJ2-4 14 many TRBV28 CASSTDRGKNIQYF TGTGCCAGCAGCACGGACAGGGGTAAGAACATTCAGTACTTC
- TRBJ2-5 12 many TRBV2 CASSGQGETQYF TGTGCCAGCAGTGGTCAGGGAGAGACCCAGTACTTC
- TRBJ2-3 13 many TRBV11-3 CASGGTSTDTQYF TGTGCCAGCGGCGGAACTAGCACAGATACGCAGTATTTT
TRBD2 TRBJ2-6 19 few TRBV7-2 CASSPRTSGRPSGANVLTF TGTGCCAGCAGCCCGCGGACTAGCGGGCGACCCTCTGGGGCCAACGTCCTGACTTTC
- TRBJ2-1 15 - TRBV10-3 CAIRSGAPAYNEQFF TGTGCCATCAGGTCGGGAGCCCCCGCGTACAATGAGCAGTTCTTC
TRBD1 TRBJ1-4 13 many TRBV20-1 CSARGGQGEKLFF TGCAGTGCTAGAGGCGGACAGGGTGAAAAACTGTTTTTT
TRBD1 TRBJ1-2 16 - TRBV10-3 CAISESFGTGEYGYTF TGTGCCATCAGTGAGTCGTTTGGAACAGGGGAATATGGCTACACCTTC
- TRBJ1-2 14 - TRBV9 CASSVGRDNYGYTF TGTGCCAGCAGCGTTGGGAGAGATAACTATGGCTACACCTTC
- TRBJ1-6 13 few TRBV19 CASTDRTNSPLHF TGTGCCAGTACCGACAGGACAAATTCACCCCTCCACTTT
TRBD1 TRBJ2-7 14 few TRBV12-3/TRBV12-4 CASSWDREYYEQYF TGTGCCAGCAGTTGGGACAGGGAATACTACGAGCAGTACTTC
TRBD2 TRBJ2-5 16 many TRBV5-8 CASSSSLAGGQETQYF TGTGCCAGCAGCTCTTCACTAGCGGGGGGCCAAGAGACCCAGTACTTC
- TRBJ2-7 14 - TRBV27 CASSLSIAAYEQYF TGTGCCAGCAGTTTATCGATAGCAGCCTACGAGCAGTACTTC
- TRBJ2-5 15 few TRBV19 CASSPGVGGWETQYF TGTGCCAGTAGCCCGGGAGTGGGAGGTTGGGAGACCCAGTACTTC
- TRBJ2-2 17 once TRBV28 CASSDTPRGLDTGELFF TGTGCCAGCAGTGATACCCCCCGCGGGTTGGACACCGGGGAGCTGTTTTTT